This T cell receptor beta chain comes out of a study of shared clonotypes between healthy human individuals. With regard to this clone: A much larger clone differs from this one at a single base, so this may be a read error. Distinct nucleotide sequences in the sample also encode this CDR3.

The study ran the assay at deep level. Measured with immunoSEQ multiplex PCR; TCRdb has only the in-frame clones, and not every one. The sample yields approximately 470,000 clones, 81% seen once. This CDR3 contains 16 residues. The germline gives CDR1 LNHNV, CDR2 YYDKDF (reference sequence). The sample taken for sequencing was PBMCs. The TCR comes from a woman between 40 and 55 years old in good health. Some clones in this sample may be carry-over from other donors' samples. This sequence joins TRBV15 and TRBJ2-7, with 11 nucleotides matching TRBD1. The CDR3 DNA follows: TGCGCCACCAGCAGGCTTGGGACAGGGGGTTCCTACGAGCAGTACTTC. Its protein is CATSRLGTGGSYEQYF.